This T cell receptor (beta chain) stems from a study of beta chain features in type 1 diabetes. General study points: For Type 1 diabetes patients, all four CD4+ subsets carried TCRB CDR3s that were moderately but significantly shorter.

Germline V gene sequence: CDR1 SNHLY, CDR2 FYNNEI. Trimming removed 4 bases at V and 2 bases at J, with 8 bases between. The CDR3 has 13 amino acids. Expressed TCRB transcripts were sequenced because the isolated RNA had all been reverse transcribed beforehand. TCRdb keeps only in-frame clones here, not all; method: immunoSEQ multiplex PCR. The table has around 360,000 clones, around 13% seen once. As concerns this clone: Its antigen remains unidentified.

The sequence was collected from a woman aged 18 to 35 with type 1 diabetes. Material: naive CD4+ T cells from blood. V gene TRBV2 combines with J gene TRBJ1-2; weak D call: TRBD1 (6 bases). Written as DNA, the CDR3 is TGTGCCAGCAGTGGACAGGAAAACTATGGCTACACCTTC. This encodes CASSGQENYGYTF.